One sample yielded the 19 T cell receptor beta chains listed below, sequenced in a study of CD8+CD57+ T cells in acquired aplastic anemia. TCR beta VDJ and CDR3 profiles were obtained from a genomic DNA template. TCRdb passed the reads through MiXCR, listing each CDR3 protein once. The table has about 180,000 distinct CDR3 sequences, around 50% seen once. In patients chosen for sequencing, flow cytometry had shown CD8+CD57+ cell expansion. Source material: sorted CD4+, CD8+, or CD8+CD57+ T cells (not recorded which) from PBMCs. All receptors derive from a human donor with aplastic anemia.

The rearrangement links TRBV11-3 to TRBJ2-3; possible D gene TRBD2, 5 bases. CDR1 is SGHNT, CDR2 YENEEA, per germline. This CDR3 has 14 amino acids. Trimming removed 3 bases at V and 1 base at J, with 8 bases between. CDR3 amino acids: CASSLTGGTDTQYF. The CDR3 DNA follows: TGTGCCAGCAGCTTGACCGGGGGCACAGATACGCAGTATTTT.

The chain uses TRBV7-3 and TRBJ1-4; TRBD1 matches at 12 bases. Germline lookup yields CDR1 SGHTA and CDR2 FQGTGA. J gave up 9 bases and V 5 bases, and 4 bases lay outside the gene matches. The length of the CDR3 is 14 residues. The CDR3 coding sequence is TGTGCCAGCAGCCCCGGGACAGGGGGCAAAAAACTGTTTTTT. Residues: CASSPGTGGKKLFF.

The chain joins TRBV24-1 to TRBJ2-2; tentatively, D is TRBD1 (5 bases). Per the germline V gene, CDR1 is KGHDR and CDR2 is SFDVKD. CDR3 length equals 12 residues. V dropped 5 bases and J dropped 7 bases, with 7 bases sitting between them. CDR3 region: CATSGGRGELFF. CDR3 nucleotides: TGTGCCACCAGTGGGGGCCGCGGGGAGCTGTTTTTT.

The DNA for the CDR3 is TGTGCCAGCAGCTTAGGGACAGCTACTAACTATGGCTACACCTTC. Protein sequence: CASSLGTATNYGYTF. V is TRBV7-2 and J is TRBJ1-2, with D possibly TRBD1 on 6 matching bases. V lost 1 base to trimming and J lost 0 bases, with 9 bases between them. CDR3 size: 15 residues. Germline-derived CDR1 and CDR2 are SGHTA and FQGNSA.

This clonotype was seen at least ten times. The chain uses TRBV12-3 or TRBV12-4 and TRBJ1-4, with a tentative D call TRBD1 (6 bases). This CDR3 region has 13 residues. Trimming removed 5 bases from V and 8 bases from J, with 12 bases in between. The CDR3 region is CASSVQGREKLFF. The CDR3 nucleotides read TGTGCCAGCAGTGTACAGGGTCGGGAAAAACTGTTTTTT.

This sequence joins TRBV10-3 and TRBJ2-2, with 15 bases matching TRBD2. The CDR3 consists of 18 residues. Trimming took 5 bases from V and 4 from J; bases not matched to a gene: 8. CDR1 is ENHRY, CDR2 SYGVKD, per germline. CDR3 amino acids: CAISPGTSGRFSTGELFF. The CDR3 DNA follows: TGTGCCATCAGTCCCGGGACTAGCGGGAGGTTTAGCACCGGGGAGCTGTTTTTT.

This clonotype has a count of ten or more. The chain recombines TRBV10-1 with TRBJ2-2; unclear D gene. CDR3 length equals 13 residues. Germline loops: CDR1 WNHNN, CDR2 SYGVQD (reference sequence). V was pared by 6 bases and J by 6 bases, with 11 bases between. The CDR3 spells CASSASLPGELFF. In DNA form, the CDR3 reads TGCGCCAGCAGCGCTAGTCTCCCCGGGGAGCTGTTTTTT.

The V call is TRBV2, the J call TRBJ2-3; TRBD2 matches 10 bases. V trimming: 6 bases; J trimming: 0 bases; junction bases outside the gene matches: 6. CDR1 and CDR2 (germline): SNHLY, FYNNEI. This CDR3 comprises 16 residues. CDR3 sequence: CASRPGLAASTDTQYF. The DNA for the CDR3 is TGTGCCAGCAGGCCCGGACTAGCGGCAAGCACAGATACGCAGTATTTT.

The V call is TRBV2, the J call TRBJ2-7, with D maybe TRBD2 (7 bases). The ends were cut back, 0 bases at V and 6 bases at J, with 12 bases in the middle. Germline-derived CDR1 and CDR2 are SNHLY and FYNNEI. The CDR3 is 14 residues long. DNA for the CDR3: TGTGCCAGCAGTGAAGCGGGGGGGCTACTCGAGCAGTACTTC. This translates into CASSEAGGLLEQYF.

The rearrangement links TRBV3-1 to TRBJ2-2, with D possibly being TRBD1 (6 bases). This CDR3 spans 13 amino acids. CDR1 and CDR2 from the germline V gene are LGHDT and YNNKEL (reference sequence). V lost 7 bases to trimming and J lost 5 bases, with 11 bases between them. CDR3 bases: TGTGCCAGCAATTCACAGGGAACCGGGGAGCTGTTTTTT. This sequence encodes CASNSQGTGELFF.

This clonotype was recorded many times. This rearrangement joins TRBV5-1 to TRBJ2-3, with 10 positions matching TRBD1. The V segment lost 4 bases and the J segment 5 bases; nucleotides outside the gene matches: 4. The CDR3 totals 14 residues. Germline V gives CDR1 SGHRS, CDR2 YFSETQ. The DNA for the CDR3 is TGCGCCAGCAGCACGGGGACAGGGGTAGATACGCAGTATTTT. This translates into CASSTGTGVDTQYF. The whole variable domain, remainder taken from reference TRBV5-1 and TRBJ2-3, is KAGVTQTPRYLIKTRGQQVTLSCSPISGHRSVSWYQQTPGQGLQFLFEYFSETQRNKGNFPGRFSGRQFSNSRSEMNVSTLELGDSALYLCASSTGTGVDTQYFGPGTRLTVL.

In this sample, this clonotype turned up once. This chain joins TRBV7-3 and TRBJ1-6, with D possibly matching TRBD1 (5 bases). CDR3 size: 14 residues. V lost 3 bases and J lost 7, with 10 bases in between. From germline, CDR1 is SGHTA and CDR2 FQGTGA. The CDR3 nucleotides are TGTGCCAGCAGCTTCGGGGGAGGGAATTCACCCCTCCACTTT. As protein: CASSFGGGNSPLHF.

This chain connects TRBV2 to TRBJ2-3, with D tentatively TRBD2 (5 bases). The CDR3 loop spans 15 amino acids. In germline, CDR1 is SNHLY, CDR2 FYNNEI. The V and J ends lost 7 bases and 1 base respectively, with 15 bases between them. The CDR3 DNA sequence: TGTGCCAGCACGTTGTCACTAGTTGGCACAGATACGCAGTATTTT. This sequence encodes CASTLSLVGTDTQYF.

V is TRBV29-1 and J is TRBJ2-5, with D possibly being TRBD2 (6 bases). Deletions cut 4 bases from V and 2 bases from J, with 17 bases between. The CDR3 runs 15 residues. Germline CDR1 SQVTM, CDR2 ANQGSEA. CDR3 sequence reads: CSVVFRDLLQETQYF. The DNA of the CDR3 is TGCAGCGTTGTTTTCCGGGACTTGCTTCAAGAGACCCAGTACTTC.

The sample holds many counts of this clonotype. The rearrangement links TRBV5-1 to TRBJ2-7, with 11 bases identical to TRBD2. The ends lost 1 base at V and 0 bases at J; junction bases unmatched: 3. This CDR3 spans 16 amino acids. Germline CDR1 SGHRS, CDR2 YFSETQ. The CDR3 region has the DNA TGCGCCAGCAGCTTGAATAGCGGGGGGGTCTCCTACGAGCAGTACTTC. Encoded protein: CASSLNSGGVSYEQYF.

The chain joins TRBV7-9 to TRBJ1-2; no clear D. The germline CDR1 and CDR2 sequences are SEHNR and FQNEAQ (reference sequence). Trimming took off 5 bases at V and 0 bases at J, with 13 bases between the two ends. The CDR3 covers 15 residues. DNA of the CDR3: TGTGCCAGCAGCGCAACTGGGGAGTCTAACTATGGCTACACCTTC. Translation gives CASSATGESNYGYTF.

As to this clonotype: The junction shows a germline mismatch at one end, possibly a read error. The chain uses TRBV4-1 and TRBJ1-6; D uncertain. Germline CDR1 MGHRA, CDR2 YSYEKL. This CDR3 is 13 amino acids long. The CDR3 DNA reads TGCGCCAGCAGCCAAGAGAGGGATTCACCCCTACACTTT. Residues: CASSQERDSPLHF.

The rearrangement joins TRBV20-1 to TRBJ1-1; 9 bases align to TRBD1. With 0 bases clipped from V and 5 bases from J, the junction kept 7 bases outside the gene matches. There are 15 residues in the CDR3. Germline V gene sequence: CDR1 DFQATT, CDR2 SNEGSKA (reference sequence). Here the CDR3 reads CSAREQGARRTEAFF. The CDR3 nucleotides read TGCAGTGCTAGAGAACAGGGGGCGAGGAGGACTGAAGCTTTCTTT.

The chain recombines TRBV20-1 with TRBJ2-3, with 9 bases that match TRBD2. Germline V gives CDR1 DFQATT, CDR2 SNEGSKA (reference sequence). Trimming cost V 1 base and J 4 bases; bases outside gene matches: 9. The CDR3 loop spans 16 amino acids. The CDR3 here is CSARVGAGGRADTQYF. The CDR3 region has the DNA TGCAGTGCTAGAGTGGGAGCGGGGGGACGGGCAGATACGCAGTATTTT.